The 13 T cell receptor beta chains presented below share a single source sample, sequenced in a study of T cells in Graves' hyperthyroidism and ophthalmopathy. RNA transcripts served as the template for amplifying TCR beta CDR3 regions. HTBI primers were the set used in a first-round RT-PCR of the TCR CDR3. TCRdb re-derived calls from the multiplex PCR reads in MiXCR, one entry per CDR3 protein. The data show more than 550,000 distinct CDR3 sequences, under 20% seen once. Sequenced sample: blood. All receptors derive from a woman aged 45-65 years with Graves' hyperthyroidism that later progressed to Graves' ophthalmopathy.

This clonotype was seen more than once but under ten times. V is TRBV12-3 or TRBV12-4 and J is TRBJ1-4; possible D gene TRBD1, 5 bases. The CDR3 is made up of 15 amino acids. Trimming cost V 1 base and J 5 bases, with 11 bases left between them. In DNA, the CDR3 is TGTGCCAGCAGTTTAGTAGGTGGGGCGAATGAAAAACTGTTTTTT. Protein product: CASSLVGGANEKLFF.

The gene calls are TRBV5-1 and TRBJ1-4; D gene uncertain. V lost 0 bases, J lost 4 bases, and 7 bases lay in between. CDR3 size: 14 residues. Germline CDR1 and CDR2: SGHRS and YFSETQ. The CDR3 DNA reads TGCGCCAGCAGCTTGGACGGGGATAATGAAAAACTGTTTTTT. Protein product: CASSLDGDNEKLFF.

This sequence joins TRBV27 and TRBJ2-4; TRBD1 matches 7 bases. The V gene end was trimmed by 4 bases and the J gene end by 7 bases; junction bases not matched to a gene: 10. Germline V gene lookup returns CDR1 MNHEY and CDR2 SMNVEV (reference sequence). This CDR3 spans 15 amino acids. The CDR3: CASSSPDREGNIQYF. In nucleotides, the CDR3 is TGTGCCAGCAGTTCCCCCGACAGGGAAGGGAACATTCAGTACTTC.

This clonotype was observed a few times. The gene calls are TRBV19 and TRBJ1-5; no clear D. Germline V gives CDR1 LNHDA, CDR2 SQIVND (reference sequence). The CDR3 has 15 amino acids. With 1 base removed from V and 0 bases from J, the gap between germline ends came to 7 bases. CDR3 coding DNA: TGTGCCAGTAGTATAGCGGGGTTTAGCAATCAGCCCCAGCATTTT. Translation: CASSIAGFSNQPQHF.

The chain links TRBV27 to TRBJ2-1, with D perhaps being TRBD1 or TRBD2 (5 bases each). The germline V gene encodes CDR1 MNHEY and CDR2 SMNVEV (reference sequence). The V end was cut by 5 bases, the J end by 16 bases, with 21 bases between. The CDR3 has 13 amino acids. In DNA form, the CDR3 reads TGTGCCAGCAGTCCCGGGACCGGACAAAAGGTTTTCTTC. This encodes CASSPGTGQKVFF.

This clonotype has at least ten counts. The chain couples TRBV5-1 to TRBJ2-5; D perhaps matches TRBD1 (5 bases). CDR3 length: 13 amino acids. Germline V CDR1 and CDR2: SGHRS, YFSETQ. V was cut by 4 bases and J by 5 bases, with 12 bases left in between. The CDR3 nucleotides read TGCGCCAGCAGCAGGGCAGGGATGGAGACCCAGTACTTC. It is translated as CASSRAGMETQYF.

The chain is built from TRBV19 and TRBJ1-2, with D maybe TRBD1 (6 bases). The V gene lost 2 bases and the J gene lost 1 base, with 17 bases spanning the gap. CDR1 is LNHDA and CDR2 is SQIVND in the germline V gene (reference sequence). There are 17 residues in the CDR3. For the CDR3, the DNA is TGTGCCAGTAGTATACAGGGGTCGCGAATTATTAACTATGGCTACACCTTC. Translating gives CASSIQGSRIINYGYTF.

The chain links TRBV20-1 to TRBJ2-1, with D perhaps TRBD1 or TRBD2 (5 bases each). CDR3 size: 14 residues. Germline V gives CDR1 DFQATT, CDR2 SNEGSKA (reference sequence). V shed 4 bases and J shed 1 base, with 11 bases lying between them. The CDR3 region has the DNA TGCAGTGCTATGGGGGATCCATCCTACAATGAGCAGTTCTTC. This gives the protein CSAMGDPSYNEQFF.

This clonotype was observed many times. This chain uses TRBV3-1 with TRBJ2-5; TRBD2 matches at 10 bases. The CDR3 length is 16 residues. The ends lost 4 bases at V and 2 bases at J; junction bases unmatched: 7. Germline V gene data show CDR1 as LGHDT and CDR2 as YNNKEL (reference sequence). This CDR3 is CASSPGSLAGQETQYF. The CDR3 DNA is TGTGCCAGCAGCCCAGGATCACTAGCGGGACAAGAGACCCAGTACTTC.

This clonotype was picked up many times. The CDR3 DNA is TGTGCCAGCAGCTTAGAGCCCCGGACAGGTCTGGTCACTGAAGCTTTCTTT. This gives the protein CASSLEPRTGLVTEAFF. This chain uses TRBV7-6 with TRBJ1-1; 7 nucleotides match TRBD1. The germline CDR1 and CDR2 sequences are SGHVS and FNYEAQ. The V gene end was trimmed by 1 base and the J gene end by 4 bases; junction bases not matched to a gene: 12. This CDR3 region has 17 residues.

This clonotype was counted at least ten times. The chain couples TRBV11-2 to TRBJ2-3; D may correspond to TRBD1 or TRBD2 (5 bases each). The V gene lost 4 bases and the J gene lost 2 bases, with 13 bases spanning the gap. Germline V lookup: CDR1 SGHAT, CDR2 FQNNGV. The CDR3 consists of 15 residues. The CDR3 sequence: CASSSSGLATDTQYF. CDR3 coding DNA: TGTGCCAGCAGCTCCTCGGGGCTTGCCACAGATACGCAGTATTTT.

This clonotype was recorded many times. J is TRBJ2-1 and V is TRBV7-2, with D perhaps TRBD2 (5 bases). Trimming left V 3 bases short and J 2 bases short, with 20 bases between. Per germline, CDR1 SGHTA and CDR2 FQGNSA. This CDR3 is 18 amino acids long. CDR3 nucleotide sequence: TGTGCCAGCAGCTTGAGACTCTCCTATTCCGGGACCTACAATGAGCAGTTCTTC. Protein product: CASSLRLSYSGTYNEQFF.

The CDR3 region is CASSARYAEKLFF. In DNA, the CDR3 is TGTGCCAGTTCGGCTCGGTATGCGGAAAAACTGTTTTTT. The chain recombines TRBV6-2 or TRBV6-3 with TRBJ1-4; D ambiguous. This CDR3 comprises 13 residues. From germline, CDR1 is MNHEY and CDR2 SVGEGT. Trimming took off 9 bases at V and 8 bases at J, with 16 bases between the two ends.